Below, one TCR beta chain is given with its context. Its ends do not fully match the called genes, so a read error is possible. The data were obtained in a study of cytomegalovirus exposure and HLA in healthy donors. The CDR3 loop spans 13 amino acids. Researchers ran the PCR with 60 Vbeta and 13 Jbeta primers. Profiled with immunoSEQ multiplex PCR; TCRdb holds only in-frame clones, not every one. The data contain over 150,000 clones, roughly nine tenths of them singletons. The chain couples TRBV23-1 to TRBJ2-7, with a tentative D call TRBD1 (6 bases). TRBV23-1 is treated as an ORF (open reading frame) with a function not yet certain. The source is a woman aged 25 to 39 in good health and CMV-seronegative. Input material: PBMCs. The chain's CDR3 is CASSQYRASEQYF. In DNA form, the CDR3 reads TGCGCCAGCAGCCAATACAGGGCTAGCGAGCAGTACTTC.